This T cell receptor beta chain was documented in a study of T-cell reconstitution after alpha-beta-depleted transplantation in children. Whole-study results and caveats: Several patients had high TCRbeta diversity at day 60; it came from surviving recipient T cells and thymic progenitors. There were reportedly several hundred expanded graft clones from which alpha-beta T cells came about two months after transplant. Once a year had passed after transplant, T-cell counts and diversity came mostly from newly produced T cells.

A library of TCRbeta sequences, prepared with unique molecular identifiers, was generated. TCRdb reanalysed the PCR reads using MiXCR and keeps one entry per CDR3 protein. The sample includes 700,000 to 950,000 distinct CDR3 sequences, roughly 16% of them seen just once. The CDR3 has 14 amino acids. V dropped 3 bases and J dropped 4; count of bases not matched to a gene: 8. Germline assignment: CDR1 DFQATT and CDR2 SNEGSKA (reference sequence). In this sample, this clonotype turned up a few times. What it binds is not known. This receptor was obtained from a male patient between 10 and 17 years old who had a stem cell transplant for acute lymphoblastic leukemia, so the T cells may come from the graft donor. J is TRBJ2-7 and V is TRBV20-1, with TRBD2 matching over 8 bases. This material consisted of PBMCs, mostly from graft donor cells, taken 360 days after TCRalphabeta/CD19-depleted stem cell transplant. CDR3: CSASPRLARYEQYF. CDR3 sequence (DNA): TGCAGTGCTAGTCCGAGACTAGCGAGATACGAGCAGTACTTC.